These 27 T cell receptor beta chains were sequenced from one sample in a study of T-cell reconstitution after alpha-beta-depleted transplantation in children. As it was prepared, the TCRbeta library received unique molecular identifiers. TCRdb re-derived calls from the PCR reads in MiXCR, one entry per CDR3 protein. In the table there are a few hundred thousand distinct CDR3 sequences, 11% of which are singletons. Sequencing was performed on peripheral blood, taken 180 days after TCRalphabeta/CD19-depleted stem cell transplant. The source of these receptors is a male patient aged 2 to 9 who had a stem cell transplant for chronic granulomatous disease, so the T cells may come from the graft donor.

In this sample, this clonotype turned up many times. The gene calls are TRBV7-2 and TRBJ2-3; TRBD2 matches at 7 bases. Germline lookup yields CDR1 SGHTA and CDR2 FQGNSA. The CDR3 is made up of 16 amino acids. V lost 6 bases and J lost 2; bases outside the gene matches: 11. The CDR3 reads CASRAVLAGDTDTQYF. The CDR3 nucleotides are TGTGCCAGCAGGGCGGTCCTGGCGGGGGACACAGATACGCAGTATTTT.

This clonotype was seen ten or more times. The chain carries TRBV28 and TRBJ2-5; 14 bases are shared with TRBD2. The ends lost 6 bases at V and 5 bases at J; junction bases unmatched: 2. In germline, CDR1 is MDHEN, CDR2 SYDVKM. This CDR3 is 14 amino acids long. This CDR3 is CASSRLAGGETQYF. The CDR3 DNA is TGTGCCAGCAGCCGACTAGCGGGGGGGGAGACCCAGTACTTC.

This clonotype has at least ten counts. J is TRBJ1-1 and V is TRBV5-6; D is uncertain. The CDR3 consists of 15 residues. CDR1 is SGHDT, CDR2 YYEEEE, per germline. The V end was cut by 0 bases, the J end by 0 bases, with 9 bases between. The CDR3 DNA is TGTGCCAGCAGCTTGGCGGTAAACATGAACACTGAAGCTTTCTTT. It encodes CASSLAVNMNTEAFF.

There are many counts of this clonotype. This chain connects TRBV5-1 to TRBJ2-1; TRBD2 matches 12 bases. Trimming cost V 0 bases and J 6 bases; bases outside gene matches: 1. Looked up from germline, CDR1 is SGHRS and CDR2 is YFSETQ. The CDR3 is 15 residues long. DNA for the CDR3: TGCGCCAGCAGCTTGGGACTAGCGGGAGCCAATGAGCAGTTCTTC. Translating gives CASSLGLAGANEQFF.

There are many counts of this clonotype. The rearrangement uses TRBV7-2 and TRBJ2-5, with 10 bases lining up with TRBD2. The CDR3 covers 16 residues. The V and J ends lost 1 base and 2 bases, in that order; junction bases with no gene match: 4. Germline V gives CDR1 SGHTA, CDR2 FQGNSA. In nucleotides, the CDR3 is TGTGCCAGCAGCTTAGTTGTACTAGCGGGACAAGAGACCCAGTACTTC. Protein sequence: CASSLVVLAGQETQYF.

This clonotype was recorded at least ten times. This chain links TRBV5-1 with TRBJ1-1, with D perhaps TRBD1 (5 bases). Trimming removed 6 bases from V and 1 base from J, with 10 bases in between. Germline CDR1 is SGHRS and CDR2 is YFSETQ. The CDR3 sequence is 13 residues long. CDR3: CASMEGANTEAFF. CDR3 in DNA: TGCGCCAGCATGGAAGGGGCGAACACTGAAGCTTTCTTT.

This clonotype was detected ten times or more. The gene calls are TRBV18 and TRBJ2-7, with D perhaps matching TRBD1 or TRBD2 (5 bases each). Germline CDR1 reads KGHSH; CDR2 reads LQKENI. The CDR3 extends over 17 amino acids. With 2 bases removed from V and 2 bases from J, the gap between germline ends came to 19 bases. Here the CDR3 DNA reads TGTGCCAGCTCACCATTCTCCCTGGACAAGGGACCCTACGAGCAGTACTTC. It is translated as CASSPFSLDKGPYEQYF.

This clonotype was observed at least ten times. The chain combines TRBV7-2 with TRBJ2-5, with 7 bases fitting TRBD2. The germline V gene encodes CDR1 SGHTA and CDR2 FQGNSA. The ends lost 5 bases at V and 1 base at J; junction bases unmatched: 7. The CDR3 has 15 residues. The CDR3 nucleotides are TGTGCCAGCAGCACACGACAGCGGGGCCAAGAGACCCAGTACTTC. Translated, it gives CASSTRQRGQETQYF.

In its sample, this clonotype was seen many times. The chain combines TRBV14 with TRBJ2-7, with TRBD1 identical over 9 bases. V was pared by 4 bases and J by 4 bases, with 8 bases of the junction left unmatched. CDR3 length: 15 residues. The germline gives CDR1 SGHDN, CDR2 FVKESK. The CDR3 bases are TGTGCCAGCAGCCCTGGGACAGGGATTTGGTACGAGCAGTACTTC. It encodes CASSPGTGIWYEQYF.

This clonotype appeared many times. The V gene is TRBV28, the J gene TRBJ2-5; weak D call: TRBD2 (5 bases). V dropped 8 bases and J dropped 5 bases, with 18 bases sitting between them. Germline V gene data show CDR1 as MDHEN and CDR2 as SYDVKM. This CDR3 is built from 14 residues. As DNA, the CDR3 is TGTGCCAGCCGGGGTGCTAAAACGTGGGAGACCCAGTACTTC. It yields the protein CASRGAKTWETQYF.

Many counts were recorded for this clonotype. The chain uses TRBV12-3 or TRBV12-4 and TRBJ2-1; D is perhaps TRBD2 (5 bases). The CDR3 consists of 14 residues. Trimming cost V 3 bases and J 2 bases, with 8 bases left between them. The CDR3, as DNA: TGTGCCAGCAGTTTCCGAGCGGCCTACAATGAGCAGTTCTTC. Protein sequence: CASSFRAAYNEQFF.

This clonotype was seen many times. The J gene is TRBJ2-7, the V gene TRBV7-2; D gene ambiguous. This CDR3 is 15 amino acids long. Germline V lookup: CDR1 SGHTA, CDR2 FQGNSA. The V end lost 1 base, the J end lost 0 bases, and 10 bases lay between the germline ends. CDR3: CASSLDYGPSYEQYF. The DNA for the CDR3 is TGTGCCAGCAGCTTAGATTATGGACCCTCCTACGAGCAGTACTTC.

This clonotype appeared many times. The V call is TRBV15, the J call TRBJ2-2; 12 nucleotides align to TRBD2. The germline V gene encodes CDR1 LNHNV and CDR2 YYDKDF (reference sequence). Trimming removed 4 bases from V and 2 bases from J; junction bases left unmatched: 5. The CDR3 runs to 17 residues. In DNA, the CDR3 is TGTGCCACCAGCACGCGGACTAGCGGGGTTAACACCGGGGAGCTGTTTTTT. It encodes CATSTRTSGVNTGELFF.

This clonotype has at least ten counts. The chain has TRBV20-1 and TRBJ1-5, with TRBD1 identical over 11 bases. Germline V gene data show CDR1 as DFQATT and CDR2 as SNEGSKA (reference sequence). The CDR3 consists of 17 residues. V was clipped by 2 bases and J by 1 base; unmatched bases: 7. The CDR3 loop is CSARSRTGGWSNQPQHF. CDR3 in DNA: TGCAGTGCTAGATCCAGGACAGGGGGCTGGAGCAATCAGCCCCAGCATTTT.

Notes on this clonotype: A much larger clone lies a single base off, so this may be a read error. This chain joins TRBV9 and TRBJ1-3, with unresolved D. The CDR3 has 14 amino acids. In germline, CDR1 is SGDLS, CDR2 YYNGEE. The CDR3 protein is CASSAAQKGNTTYF. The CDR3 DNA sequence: TGTGCCAGCAGCGCGGCCCAGAAAGGAAACACCACATATTTT.

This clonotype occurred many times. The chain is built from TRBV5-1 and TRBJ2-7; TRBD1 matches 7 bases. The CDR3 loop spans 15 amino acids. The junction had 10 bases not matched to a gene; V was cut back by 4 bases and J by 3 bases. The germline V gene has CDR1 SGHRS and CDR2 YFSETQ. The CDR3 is CASSPTYRDSYEQYF. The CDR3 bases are TGCGCCAGCAGCCCCACTTACCGGGACAGCTACGAGCAGTACTTC.

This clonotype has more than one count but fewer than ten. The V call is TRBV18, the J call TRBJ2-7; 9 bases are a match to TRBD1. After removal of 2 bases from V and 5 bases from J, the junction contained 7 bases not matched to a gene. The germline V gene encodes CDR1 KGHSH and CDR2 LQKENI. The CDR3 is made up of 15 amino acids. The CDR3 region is CASSPGGTGSHEQYF. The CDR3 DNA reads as TGTGCCAGCTCACCAGGCGGGACAGGGTCCCACGAGCAGTACTTC.

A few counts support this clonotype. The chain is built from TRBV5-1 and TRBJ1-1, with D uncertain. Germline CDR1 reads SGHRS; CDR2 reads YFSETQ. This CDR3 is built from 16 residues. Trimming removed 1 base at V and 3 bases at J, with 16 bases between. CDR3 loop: CASSLNRGELDTEAFF. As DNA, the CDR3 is TGCGCCAGCAGCTTGAATCGCGGGGAGTTGGACACTGAAGCTTTCTTT.

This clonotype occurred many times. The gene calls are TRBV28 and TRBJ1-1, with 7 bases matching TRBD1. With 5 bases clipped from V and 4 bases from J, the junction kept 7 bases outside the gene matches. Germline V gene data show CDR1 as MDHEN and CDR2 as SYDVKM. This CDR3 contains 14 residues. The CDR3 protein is CASSEGQVVTEAFF. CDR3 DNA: TGTGCCAGCAGTGAAGGACAGGTAGTCACTGAAGCTTTCTTT. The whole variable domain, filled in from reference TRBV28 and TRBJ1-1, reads DVKVTQSSRYLVKRTGEKVFLECVQDMDHENMFWYRQDPGLGLRLIYFSYDVKMKEKGDIPEGYSVSREKKERFSLILESASTNQTSMYLCASSEGQVVTEAFFGQGTRLTVV.

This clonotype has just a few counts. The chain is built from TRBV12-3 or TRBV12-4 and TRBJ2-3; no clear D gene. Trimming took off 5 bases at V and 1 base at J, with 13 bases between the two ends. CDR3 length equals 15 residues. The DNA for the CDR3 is TGTGCCAGCAGTGGAGTAGGGTGGGGCACAGATACGCAGTATTTT. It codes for CASSGVGWGTDTQYF.

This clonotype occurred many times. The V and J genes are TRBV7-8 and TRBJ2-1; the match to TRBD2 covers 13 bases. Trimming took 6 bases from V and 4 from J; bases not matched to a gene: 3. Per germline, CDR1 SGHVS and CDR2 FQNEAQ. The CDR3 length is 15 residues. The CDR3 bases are TGTGCCAGCAGATCGGGACTAGCGGGGTACAATGAGCAGTTCTTC. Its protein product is CASRSGLAGYNEQFF. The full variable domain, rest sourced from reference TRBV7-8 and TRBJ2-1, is GAGVSQSPRYKVAKRGQDVALRCDPISGHVSLFWYQQALGQGPEFLTYFQNEAQLDKSGLPSDRFFAERPEGSVSTLKIQRTQQEDSAVYLCASRSGLAGYNEQFFGPGTRLTVL.

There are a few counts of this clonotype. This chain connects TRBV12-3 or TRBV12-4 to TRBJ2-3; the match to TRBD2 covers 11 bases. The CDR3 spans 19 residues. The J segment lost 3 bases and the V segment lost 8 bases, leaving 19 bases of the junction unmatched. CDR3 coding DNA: TGTGCCAGCTACCGGCCAGGGACCGGCGGGACTAGCGGTACAGATACGCAGTATTTT. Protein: CASYRPGTGGTSGTDTQYF.

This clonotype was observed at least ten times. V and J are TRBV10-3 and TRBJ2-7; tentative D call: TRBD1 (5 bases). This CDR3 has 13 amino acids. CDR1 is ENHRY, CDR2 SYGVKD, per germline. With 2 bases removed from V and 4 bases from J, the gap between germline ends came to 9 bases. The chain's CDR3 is CAISEVQGYEQYF. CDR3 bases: TGTGCCATCAGTGAGGTCCAGGGTTACGAGCAGTACTTC.

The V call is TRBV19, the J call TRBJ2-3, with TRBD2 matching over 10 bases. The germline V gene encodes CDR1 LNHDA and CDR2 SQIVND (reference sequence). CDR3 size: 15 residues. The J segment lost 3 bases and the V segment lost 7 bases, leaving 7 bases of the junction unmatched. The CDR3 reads CASNLAGVGTDTQYF. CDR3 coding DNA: TGTGCCAGTAATCTAGCGGGAGTAGGTACAGATACGCAGTATTTT.

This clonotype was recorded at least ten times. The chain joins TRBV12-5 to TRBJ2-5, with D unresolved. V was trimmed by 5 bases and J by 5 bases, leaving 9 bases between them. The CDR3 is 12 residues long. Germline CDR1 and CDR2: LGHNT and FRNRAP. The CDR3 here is CASGPNRETQYF. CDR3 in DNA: TGTGCTAGTGGTCCGAATCGTGAGACCCAGTACTTC.

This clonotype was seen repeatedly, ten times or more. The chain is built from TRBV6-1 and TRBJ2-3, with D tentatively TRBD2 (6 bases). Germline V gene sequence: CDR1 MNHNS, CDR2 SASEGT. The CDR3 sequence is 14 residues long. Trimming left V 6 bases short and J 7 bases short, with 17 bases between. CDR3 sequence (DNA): TGTGCCAGCAGGGAGACTAGTTCTGACTATACGCAGTATTTT. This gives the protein CASRETSSDYTQYF.

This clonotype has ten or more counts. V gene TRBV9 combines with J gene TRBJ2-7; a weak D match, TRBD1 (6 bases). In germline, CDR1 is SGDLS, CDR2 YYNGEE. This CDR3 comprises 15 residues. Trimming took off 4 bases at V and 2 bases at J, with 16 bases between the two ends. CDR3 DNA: TGTGCCAGCAGCTTGGGGGCCAGAGGGGCCTACGAGCAGTACTTC. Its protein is CASSLGARGAYEQYF.